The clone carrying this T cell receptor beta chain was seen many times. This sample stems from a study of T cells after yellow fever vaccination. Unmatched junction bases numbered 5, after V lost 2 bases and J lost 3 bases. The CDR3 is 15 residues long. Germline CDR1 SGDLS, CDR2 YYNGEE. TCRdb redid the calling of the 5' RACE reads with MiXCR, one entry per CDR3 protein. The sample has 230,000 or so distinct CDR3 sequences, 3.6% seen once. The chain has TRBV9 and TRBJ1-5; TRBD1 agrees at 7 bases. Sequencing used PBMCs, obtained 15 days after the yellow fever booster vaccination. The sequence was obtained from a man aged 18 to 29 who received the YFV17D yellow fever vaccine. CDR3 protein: CASSVGQQVNQPQHF. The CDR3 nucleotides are TGTGCCAGCAGCGTGGGACAGCAAGTCAATCAGCCCCAGCATTTT.